These 8 T cell receptor beta chains were sequenced from one sample in a study of blood T cell repertoires in COVID-19. Profiling relied on immunoSEQ multiplex PCR, and the TCRdb table lists in-frame clones only, not all of them. This sample yields 200,000 to 250,000 clones, of which roughly 79% are seen a single time; 6.5% to 9% belongs to the top ten. Sequencing used peripheral blood. These receptors were obtained from an elderly woman with COVID-19, enrolled during active disease.

The V call is TRBV9, the J call TRBJ1-5; D might be TRBD1 (6 bases). Germline assignment: CDR1 SGDLS and CDR2 YYNGEE. The CDR3 totals 14 residues. Deletions cut 1 base from V and 7 bases from J, with 12 bases between. The CDR3 DNA reads as TGTGCCAGCAGCGTATCGGCAGGGGACCAGCCCCAGCATTTT. Encoded protein: CASSVSAGDQPQHF.

The chain uses TRBV18 and TRBJ2-1, with TRBD1 matching 7 bases. CDR1 and CDR2 (germline): KGHSH, LQKENI. V lost 3 bases and J lost 4; bases outside the gene matches: 6. The CDR3 runs to 15 residues. The CDR3 is CASSPLLQGYNEQFF. The CDR3 bases are TGTGCCAGCTCACCGCTGCTACAGGGGTACAATGAGCAGTTCTTC.

CDR3 DNA sequence: TGCGCCAGCAGCTTCAGGGGACACGAGCAGTACTTC. Translating gives CASSFRGHEQYF. The rearrangement joins TRBV5-1 to TRBJ2-7, with a tentative D call TRBD1 (6 bases). The germline V gene encodes CDR1 SGHRS and CDR2 YFSETQ. The CDR3 is 12 amino acids. Between the trimmed V and J ends, which lost 2 bases and 5 bases, there was a span of 8 bases.

The rearrangement uses TRBV5-1 and TRBJ1-6, with D tentatively TRBD1 (5 bases). Per germline, CDR1 SGHRS and CDR2 YFSETQ. V was cut by 4 bases and J by 0 bases, with 17 bases left in between. CDR3 length equals 18 residues. The CDR3 here is CASSPDSRQSSYNSPLHF. The DNA for the CDR3 is TGCGCCAGCAGCCCCGACAGCCGGCAGAGCTCCTATAATTCACCCCTCCACTTT.

The CDR3 DNA is TGCGCCAGCAGCCAAGCGACAGGGTGGGCTGAAGCTTTCTTT. It codes for CASSQATGWAEAFF. The V gene is TRBV4-1, the J gene TRBJ1-1, with 7 nucleotides matching TRBD1. Germline V lookup: CDR1 MGHRA, CDR2 YSYEKL. The V gene end was trimmed by 1 base and the J gene end by 6 bases; junction bases not matched to a gene: 5. This CDR3 contains 14 residues.

The chain carries TRBV7-3 and TRBJ2-1, with 7 bases identical to TRBD1. The germline CDR1 and CDR2 sequences are SGHTA and FQGTGA. The CDR3 runs 13 residues. Trimming cost V 5 bases and J 10 bases; bases outside gene matches: 8. The CDR3 DNA follows: TGTGCCAGCAGCCTACCAGGGGACAGAGAGCAGTTCTTC. This encodes CASSLPGDREQFF.

The V and J genes are TRBV9 and TRBJ2-1; TRBD2 agrees at 9 bases. This CDR3 has 16 amino acids. The germline CDR1 and CDR2 sequences are SGDLS and YYNGEE. Trimming cost V 0 bases and J 2 bases; bases outside gene matches: 3. The CDR3, as DNA: TGTGCCAGCAGCGTAGATCCTAGCGGGACCTACAATGAGCAGTTCTTC. It translates to CASSVDPSGTYNEQFF.

The genes are TRBV30 and TRBJ2-3; TRBD2 matches 12 bases. Germline V gene data show CDR1 as GTSNPN and CDR2 as SVGIG (reference sequence). V lost 7 bases to trimming and J lost 2 bases; unmatched junction nucleotides: 4. The CDR3 has 14 residues. CDR3 sequence: CASRLAGATDTQYF. The CDR3 DNA follows: TGTGCCTCCCGACTAGCGGGGGCCACAGATACGCAGTATTTT.